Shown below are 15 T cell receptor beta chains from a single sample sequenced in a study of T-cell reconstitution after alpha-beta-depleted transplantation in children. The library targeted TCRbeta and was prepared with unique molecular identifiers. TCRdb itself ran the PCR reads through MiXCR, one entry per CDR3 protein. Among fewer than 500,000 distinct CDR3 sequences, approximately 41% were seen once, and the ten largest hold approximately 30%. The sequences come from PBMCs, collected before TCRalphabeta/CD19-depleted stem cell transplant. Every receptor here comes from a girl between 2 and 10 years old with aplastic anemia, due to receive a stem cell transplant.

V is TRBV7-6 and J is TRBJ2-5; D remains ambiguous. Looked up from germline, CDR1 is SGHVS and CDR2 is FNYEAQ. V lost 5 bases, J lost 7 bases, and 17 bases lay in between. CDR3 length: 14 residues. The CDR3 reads CASSVTSSFRTQYF. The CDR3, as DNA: TGTGCCAGCAGCGTAACATCCTCCTTCAGGACCCAGTACTTC.

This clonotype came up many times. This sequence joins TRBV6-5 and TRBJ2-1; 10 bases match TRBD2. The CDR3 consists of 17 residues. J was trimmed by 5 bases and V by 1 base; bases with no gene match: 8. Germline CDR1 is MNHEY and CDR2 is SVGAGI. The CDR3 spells CASSYLSGTSDDNEQFF. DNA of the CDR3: TGTGCCAGCAGTTACTTATCCGGGACTAGCGATGACAATGAGCAGTTCTTC.

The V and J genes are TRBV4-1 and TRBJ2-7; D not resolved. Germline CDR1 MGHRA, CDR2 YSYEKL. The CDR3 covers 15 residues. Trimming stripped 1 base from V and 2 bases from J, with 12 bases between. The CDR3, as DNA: TGCGCCAGCAGCCAAGTTATGCCAGGAACCTACGAGCAGTACTTC. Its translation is CASSQVMPGTYEQYF.

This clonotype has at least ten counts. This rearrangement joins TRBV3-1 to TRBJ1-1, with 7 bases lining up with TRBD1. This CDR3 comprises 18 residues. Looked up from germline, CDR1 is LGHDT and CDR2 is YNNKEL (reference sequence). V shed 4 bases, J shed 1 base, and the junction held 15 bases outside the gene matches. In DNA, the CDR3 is TGTGCCAGCAGCCCTCTCGATAGGTGGACAGGACCGAACACTGAAGCTTTCTTT. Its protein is CASSPLDRWTGPNTEAFF.

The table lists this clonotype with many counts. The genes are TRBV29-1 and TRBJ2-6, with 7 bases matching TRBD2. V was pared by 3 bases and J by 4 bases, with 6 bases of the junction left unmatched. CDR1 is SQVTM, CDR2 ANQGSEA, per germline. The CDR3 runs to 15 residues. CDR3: CSVDAGEGGANVLTF. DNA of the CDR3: TGCAGCGTTGATGCGGGGGAAGGGGGGGCCAACGTCCTGACTTTC.

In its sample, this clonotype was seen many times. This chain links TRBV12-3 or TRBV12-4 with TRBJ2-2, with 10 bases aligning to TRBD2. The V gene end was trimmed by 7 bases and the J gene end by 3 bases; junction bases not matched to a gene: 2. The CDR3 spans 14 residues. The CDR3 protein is CASTSGGYTGELFF. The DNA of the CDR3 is TGTGCCAGCACTAGCGGGGGATACACCGGGGAGCTGTTTTTT.

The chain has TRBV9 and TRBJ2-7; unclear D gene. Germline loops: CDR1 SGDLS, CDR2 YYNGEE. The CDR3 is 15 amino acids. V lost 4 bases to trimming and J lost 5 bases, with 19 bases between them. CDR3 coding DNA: TGTGCCAGCAGCCCTGACCCTACCCCTAGGCACGAGCAGTACTTC. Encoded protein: CASSPDPTPRHEQYF.

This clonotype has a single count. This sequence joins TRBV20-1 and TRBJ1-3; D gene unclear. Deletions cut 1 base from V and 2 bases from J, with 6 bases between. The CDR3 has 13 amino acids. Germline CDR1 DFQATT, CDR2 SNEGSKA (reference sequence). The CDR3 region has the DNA TGCAGTGCTAGAGGAGGGACTGGAAACACCATATATTTT. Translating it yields CSARGGTGNTIYF.

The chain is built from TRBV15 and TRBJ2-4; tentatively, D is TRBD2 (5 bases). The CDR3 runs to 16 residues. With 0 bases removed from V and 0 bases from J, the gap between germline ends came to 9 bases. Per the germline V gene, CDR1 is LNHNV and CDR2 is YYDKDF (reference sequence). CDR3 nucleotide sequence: TGTGCCACCAGCAGAGATCGGGGTCTAGCCAAAAACATTCAGTACTTC. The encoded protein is CATSRDRGLAKNIQYF.

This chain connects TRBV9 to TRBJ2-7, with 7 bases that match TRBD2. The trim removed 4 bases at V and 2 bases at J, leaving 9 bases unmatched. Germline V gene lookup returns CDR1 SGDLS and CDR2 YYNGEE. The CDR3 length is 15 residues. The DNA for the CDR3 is TGTGCCAGCAGCTTCCGGGACTACCCTACCTACGAGCAGTACTTC. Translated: CASSFRDYPTYEQYF.

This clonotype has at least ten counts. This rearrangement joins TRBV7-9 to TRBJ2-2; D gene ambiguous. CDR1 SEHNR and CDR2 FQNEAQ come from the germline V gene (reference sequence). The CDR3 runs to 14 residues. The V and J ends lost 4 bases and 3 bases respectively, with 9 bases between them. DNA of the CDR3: TGTGCCAGCAGCTCCCCGCTTCACACCGGGGAGCTGTTTTTT. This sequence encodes CASSSPLHTGELFF.

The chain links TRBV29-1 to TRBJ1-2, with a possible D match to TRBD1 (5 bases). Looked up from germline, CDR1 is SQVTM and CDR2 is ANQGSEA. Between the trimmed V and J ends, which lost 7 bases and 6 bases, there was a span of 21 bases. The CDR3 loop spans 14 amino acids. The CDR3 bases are TGCAGCGCTGCGCTATTGACAGCAGAAAATGGCTACACCTTC. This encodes CSAALLTAENGYTF. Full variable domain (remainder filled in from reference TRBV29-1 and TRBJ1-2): SAVISQKPSRDICQRGTSLTIQCQVDSQVTMMFWYRQQPGQSLTLIATANQGSEATYESGFVIDKFPISRPNLTFSTLTVSNMSPEDSSIYLCSAALLTAENGYTFGSGTRLTVV.

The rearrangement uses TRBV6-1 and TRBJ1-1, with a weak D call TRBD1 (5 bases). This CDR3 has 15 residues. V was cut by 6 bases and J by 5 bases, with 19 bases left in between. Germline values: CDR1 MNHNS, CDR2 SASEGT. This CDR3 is CASSSTQGVRTEAFF. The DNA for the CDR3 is TGTGCCAGCAGCTCCACGCAGGGCGTAAGGACTGAAGCTTTCTTT.

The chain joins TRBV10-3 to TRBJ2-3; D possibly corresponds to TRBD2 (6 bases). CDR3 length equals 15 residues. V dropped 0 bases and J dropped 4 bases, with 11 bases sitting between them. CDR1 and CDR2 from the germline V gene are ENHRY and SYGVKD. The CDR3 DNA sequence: TGTGCCATCAGTGAGTCAGTAGCGGAGGCAGATACGCAGTATTTT. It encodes CAISESVAEADTQYF.

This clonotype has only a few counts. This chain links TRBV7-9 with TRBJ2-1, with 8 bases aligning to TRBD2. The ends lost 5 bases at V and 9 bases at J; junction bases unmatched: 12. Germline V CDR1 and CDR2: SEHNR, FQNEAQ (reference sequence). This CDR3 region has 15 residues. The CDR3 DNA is TGTGCCAGCAGCACTACTAGCGGCCAAGCGGGTGAGCAGTTCTTC. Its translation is CASSTTSGQAGEQFF.